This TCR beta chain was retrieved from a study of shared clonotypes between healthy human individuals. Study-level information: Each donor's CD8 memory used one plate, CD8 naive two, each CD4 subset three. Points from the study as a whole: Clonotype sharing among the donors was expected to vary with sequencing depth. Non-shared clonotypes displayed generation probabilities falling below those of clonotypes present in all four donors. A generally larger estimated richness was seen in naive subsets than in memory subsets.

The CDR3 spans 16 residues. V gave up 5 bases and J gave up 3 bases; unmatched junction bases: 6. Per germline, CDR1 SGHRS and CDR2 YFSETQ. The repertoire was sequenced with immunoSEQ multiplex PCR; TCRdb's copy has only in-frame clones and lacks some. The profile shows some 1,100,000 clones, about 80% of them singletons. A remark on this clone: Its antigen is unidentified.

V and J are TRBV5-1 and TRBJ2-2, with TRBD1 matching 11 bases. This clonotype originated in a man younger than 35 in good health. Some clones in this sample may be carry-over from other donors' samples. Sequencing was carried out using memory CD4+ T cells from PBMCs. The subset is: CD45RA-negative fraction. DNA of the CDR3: TGCGCCAGCAGTCCGGACAGGGGGCCGTACACCGGGGAGCTGTTTTTT. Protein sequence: CASSPDRGPYTGELFF.